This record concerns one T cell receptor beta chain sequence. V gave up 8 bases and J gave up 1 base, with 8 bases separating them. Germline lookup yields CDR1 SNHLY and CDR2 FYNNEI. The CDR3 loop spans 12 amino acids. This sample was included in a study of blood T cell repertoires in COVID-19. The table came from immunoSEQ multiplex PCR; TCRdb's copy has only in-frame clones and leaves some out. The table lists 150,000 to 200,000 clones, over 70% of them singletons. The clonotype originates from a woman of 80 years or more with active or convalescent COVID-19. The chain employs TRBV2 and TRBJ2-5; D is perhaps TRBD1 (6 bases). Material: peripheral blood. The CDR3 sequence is CASGGRQETQYF. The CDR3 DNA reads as TGTGCCAGCGGGGGCCGCCAAGAGACCCAGTACTTC. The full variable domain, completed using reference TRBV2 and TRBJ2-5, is EPEVTQTPSHQVTQMGQEVILRCVPISNHLYFYWYRQILGQKVEFLVSFYNNEISEKSEIFDDQFSVERPDGSNFTLKIRSTKLEDSAMYFCASGGRQETQYFGPGTRLLVL.